This entry lists 14 T cell receptor beta chains sequenced from one sample in a study of blood T cell repertoires in COVID-19. Here immunoSEQ multiplex PCR was the method, and the copy in TCRdb shows in-frame clones only, minus some. The sample carries approximately 300,000 clones, about 85% recorded once. The sample was PBMCs or T cells enriched from blood (not recorded which). These TCRs come from a woman in her twenties or thirties who had recovered from COVID-19.

The rearrangement links TRBV20-1 to TRBJ1-5; no reliable D call. Germline V gene data show CDR1 as DFQATT and CDR2 as SNEGSKA (reference sequence). V shed 3 bases and J shed 5 bases, with 5 bases lying between them. The CDR3 is 11 amino acids. The chain's CDR3 is CSARADQPQHF. The CDR3 bases are TGCAGTGCTAGGGCGGATCAGCCCCAGCATTTT.

V is TRBV12-3 or TRBV12-4 and J is TRBJ1-1; the D is unclear. CDR3 length: 13 amino acids. Trimming pared 6 bases from V and 4 bases from J, leaving 12 bases between. CDR3 protein: CASRGLGSTEAFF. The CDR3 DNA follows: TGTGCCAGCAGGGGGTTGGGGAGCACTGAAGCTTTCTTT.

The chain uses TRBV7-2 and TRBJ1-2; D might be TRBD1 (6 bases). The CDR3 has 14 amino acids. Germline V lookup: CDR1 SGHTA, CDR2 FQGNSA. The V gene lost 5 bases and the J gene lost 7 bases, with 17 bases spanning the gap. The CDR3 loop is CASSRGGTLRGYTF. The CDR3 bases are TGTGCCAGCAGCCGCGGGGGGACATTACGTGGCTACACCTTC. The whole variable domain, remainder taken from reference TRBV7-2 and TRBJ1-2, is GAGVSQSPSNKVTEKGKDVELRCDPISGHTALYWYRQSLGQGLEFLIYFQGNSAPDKSGLPSDRFSAERTGGSVSTLTIQRTQQEDSAVYLCASSRGGTLRGYTFGSGTRLTVV.

The table lists this clone with a count of one. This chain joins TRBV7-2 and TRBJ1-1; 9 bases fit TRBD1. The CDR3 runs 15 residues. Trimming removed 2 bases from V and 2 bases from J; junction bases left unmatched: 3. CDR1 is SGHTA and CDR2 is FQGNSA in the germline V gene. Here the CDR3 reads CASSLTGGPNTEAFF. CDR3 DNA: TGTGCCAGCAGCTTAACAGGGGGCCCTAACACTGAAGCTTTCTTT. The complete variable domain, with remaining parts taken from reference TRBV7-2 and TRBJ1-1, reads GAGVSQSPSNKVTEKGKDVELRCDPISGHTALYWYRQSLGQGLEFLIYFQGNSAPDKSGLPSDRFSAERTGGSVSTLTIQRTQQEDSAVYLCASSLTGGPNTEAFFGQGTRLTVV.

Only a few counts were recorded for this clone. The chain carries TRBV7-8 and TRBJ1-5; 8 bases agree with TRBD1. With V trimmed by 5 bases and J by 1 base, 10 bases remained unmatched. This CDR3 comprises 17 residues. The V gene's germline CDR1 is SGHVS and CDR2 FQNEAQ. This CDR3 is CASSMGGQVSSNQPQHF. For the CDR3, the DNA is TGTGCCAGCAGCATGGGGGGACAGGTCTCGAGCAATCAGCCCCAGCATTTT.

The chain recombines TRBV5-5 with TRBJ2-5, with D perhaps matching TRBD2 (5 bases). CDR3 length equals 15 residues. Germline CDR1 is SGHKS and CDR2 is YYEKEE (reference sequence). Trimming removed 0 bases at V and 3 bases at J, with 12 bases between. In nucleotides, the CDR3 is TGTGCCAGCAGCTTGGCTGGGAAGGAGGAAGAGACCCAGTACTTC. Translating it yields CASSLAGKEEETQYF.

The chain employs TRBV10-3 and TRBJ1-1; D unresolved. Germline V gene lookup returns CDR1 ENHRY and CDR2 SYGVKD. This CDR3 is 13 amino acids long. Trimming shortened V by 11 bases and J by 0 bases, and 13 bases separated the two germline ends. The CDR3 loop is CAFRRELNTEAFF. In DNA, the CDR3 is TGTGCCTTTCGTAGAGAATTGAACACTGAAGCTTTCTTT.

The chain is built from TRBV7-8 and TRBJ1-1; TRBD1 agrees at 9 bases. In germline, CDR1 is SGHVS, CDR2 FQNEAQ. V dropped 7 bases and J dropped 5; count of bases not matched to a gene: 5. The CDR3 is 13 amino acids. In nucleotides, the CDR3 is TGTGCCAGCACCGGGACAGGGATGACTGAAGCTTTCTTT. This encodes CASTGTGMTEAFF.

V usage is TRBV7-2 and J usage is TRBJ2-7; 12 bases agree with TRBD1. The CDR3 contains 18 residues. J gave up 1 base and V 3 bases, and 10 bases lay outside the gene matches. Germline V lookup: CDR1 SGHTA, CDR2 FQGNSA. The CDR3 protein is CASSFLPGQGASSYEQYF. For the CDR3, the DNA is TGTGCCAGCAGCTTCCTCCCGGGACAGGGGGCTTCATCCTACGAGCAGTACTTC.

In its sample, this clone was seen a few times. V and J are TRBV5-4 and TRBJ2-1, with TRBD2 matching 9 bases. V was pared by 0 bases and J by 0 bases, with 7 bases of the junction left unmatched. CDR1 is SGHNT and CDR2 is YYREEE in the germline V gene (reference sequence). CDR3 size: 18 residues. CDR3 bases: TGTGCCAGCAGCTTGGCCCTAGCGGGAAGAAGCTCCTACAATGAGCAGTTCTTC. Protein sequence: CASSLALAGRSSYNEQFF.

V and J are TRBV18 and TRBJ2-7; 8 positions agree with TRBD1. V gave up 0 bases and J gave up 5 bases; unmatched junction bases: 6. Germline CDR1 and CDR2: KGHSH and LQKENI. The length of the CDR3 is 15 residues. CDR3 sequence: CASSPPQTGANEQYF. The CDR3 DNA is TGTGCCAGCTCACCACCGCAGACAGGGGCTAACGAGCAGTACTTC.

The genes are TRBV29-1 and TRBJ2-3, with 8 positions matching TRBD1. Germline assignment: CDR1 SQVTM and CDR2 ANQGSEA. The length of the CDR3 is 13 residues. The V segment lost 7 bases and the J segment 1 base; nucleotides outside the gene matches: 4. CDR3 DNA sequence: TGCAGCGCTAAGACAGGGGGCACAGATACGCAGTATTTT. Translation gives CSAKTGGTDTQYF.

This chain connects TRBV3-1 (or the pseudogene TRBV3-2) to TRBJ2-7, with TRBD2 matching over 7 bases. Trimming cost V 7 bases and J 7 bases; bases outside gene matches: 13. The length of the CDR3 is 14 residues. The germline gives CDR1 LGHDT, CDR2 YNNKEL (reference sequence). CDR3 in amino acids: CASTHAGVMGEQYF. In DNA, the CDR3 is TGTGCCAGCACCCACGCGGGGGTAATGGGGGAGCAGTACTTC.

CDR3 region: CASSEAGGLTGELFF. CDR3 nucleotide sequence: TGTGCCAGCAGTGAAGCGGGGGGGCTCACCGGGGAGCTGTTTTTT. The chain recombines TRBV2 with TRBJ2-2, with D perhaps matching TRBD2 (7 bases). Per the germline V gene, CDR1 is SNHLY and CDR2 is FYNNEI. The CDR3 totals 15 residues. V was pared by 0 bases and J by 4 bases, with 9 bases between.